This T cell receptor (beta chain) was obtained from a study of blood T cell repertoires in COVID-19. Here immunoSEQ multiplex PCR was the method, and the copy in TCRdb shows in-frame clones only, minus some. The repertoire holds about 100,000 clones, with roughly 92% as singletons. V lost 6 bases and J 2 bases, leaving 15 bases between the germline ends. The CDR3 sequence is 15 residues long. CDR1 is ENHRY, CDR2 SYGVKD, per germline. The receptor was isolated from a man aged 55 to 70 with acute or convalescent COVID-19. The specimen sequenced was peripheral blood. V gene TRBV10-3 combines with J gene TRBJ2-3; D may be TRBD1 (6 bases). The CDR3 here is CAIRAQGSVTDTQYF. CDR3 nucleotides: TGTGCCATCAGGGCACAGGGCTCAGTCACAGATACGCAGTATTTT.